What follows are 16 T cell receptor beta chains derived from one specimen sequenced in a study of T cell responses to AZD1222 COVID-19 vaccine. The data were produced by immunoSEQ multiplex PCR, yet TCRdb's version contains in-frame clones alone and is incomplete. Of 150,000 to 200,000 clones in the sample, around 94% are singletons; the top ten hold approximately 4.6%. Source: peripheral blood, taken 28 days after the second AZD1222 dose. These receptors were taken from an adult who received the AZD1222 COVID-19 vaccine.

This rearrangement joins TRBV10-2 to TRBJ2-1; D remains unclear. Germline loops: CDR1 WSHSY, CDR2 SAAADI. V was trimmed by 2 bases and J by 10 bases, leaving 6 bases between them. The CDR3 runs 11 residues. CDR3 sequence: CASSEGAEQFF. The CDR3 bases are TGCGCCAGCAGTGAGGGCGCGGAGCAGTTCTTC.

The rearrangement joins TRBV28 to TRBJ2-5, with D maybe TRBD2 (5 bases). Germline loops: CDR1 MDHEN, CDR2 SYDVKM. Deletions cut 3 bases from V and 2 bases from J, with 10 bases between. CDR3 length: 14 amino acids. CDR3 region: CASSFPGSQETQYF. The CDR3, as DNA: TGTGCCAGCAGTTTCCCGGGATCACAAGAGACCCAGTACTTC.

The V gene is TRBV3-1 (or the pseudogene TRBV3-2), the J gene TRBJ2-3; 12 bases align to TRBD2. The junction had 6 bases not matched to a gene; V was cut back by 4 bases and J by 1 base. Germline CDR1 is LGHDT and CDR2 is YNNKEL (reference sequence). The CDR3 sequence is 17 residues long. The CDR3 bases are TGTGCCAGCAGCCGGACTAGCGGGATCCGCGGCACAGATACGCAGTATTTT. Its protein is CASSRTSGIRGTDTQYF.

The J gene is TRBJ1-3, the V gene TRBV13; tentatively, D is TRBD1 (5 bases). The CDR3 has 16 amino acids. Germline-derived CDR1 and CDR2 are PRHDT and FYEKMQ (reference sequence). Trimming took off 4 bases at V and 3 bases at J, with 16 bases between the two ends. The CDR3 spells CASSSQGLGVGNTIYF. For the CDR3, the DNA is TGTGCCAGCAGCTCTCAGGGACTGGGGGTTGGAAACACCATATATTTT.

The chain has TRBV5-4 and TRBJ1-2; TRBD1 aligns across 9 bases. This CDR3 comprises 13 residues. Trimming took 4 bases from V and 10 from J; bases not matched to a gene: 8. The V gene's germline CDR1 is SGHNT and CDR2 YYREEE (reference sequence). CDR3 in DNA: TGTGCCAGCAGCCAGGGACAGGGTGCGGTCTACACCTTC. Its protein is CASSQGQGAVYTF.

The chain links TRBV19 to TRBJ1-2; D unresolved. Deletions cut 7 bases from V and 3 bases from J, with 15 bases between. Germline V gives CDR1 LNHDA, CDR2 SQIVND (reference sequence). This CDR3 spans 14 amino acids. The CDR3 protein is CASTGNIEYYGYTF. DNA for the CDR3: TGTGCCAGTACGGGGAATATAGAGTACTATGGCTACACCTTC.

As for this clone: This sample also contains other DNA sequences that code for the same CDR3. This chain uses TRBV7-3 with TRBJ1-1; D not certain. The CDR3 length is 13 residues. The ends were cut back, 0 bases at V and 0 bases at J, with 2 bases in the middle. The germline V gene has CDR1 SGHTA and CDR2 FQGTGA. CDR3 in DNA: TGTGCCAGCAGCTTAACGGTGAACACTGAAGCTTTCTTT. It is translated as CASSLTVNTEAFF.

The chain has TRBV2 and TRBJ2-7; TRBD2 agrees at 9 bases. V shed 4 bases, J shed 0 bases, and the junction held 7 bases outside the gene matches. There are 16 residues in the CDR3. The germline CDR1 and CDR2 sequences are SNHLY and FYNNEI. In DNA, the CDR3 is TGTGCCAGCAGTGTAAGCCTTAGCGGGAGCTCCTACGAGCAGTACTTC. Translation gives CASSVSLSGSSYEQYF.

This clone showed up just once. The J gene is TRBJ1-2, the V gene TRBV19; TRBD1 matches at 10 bases. This CDR3 comprises 14 residues. CDR1 and CDR2 (germline): LNHDA, SQIVND (reference sequence). With V trimmed by 5 bases and J by 2 bases, 2 bases remained unmatched. The CDR3 DNA reads TGTGCCAGTAGTCCGGGACAGGGGAACTATGGCTACACCTTC. It yields the protein CASSPGQGNYGYTF.

CDR3 amino acids: CASSYTKQGSATNEKLFF. The CDR3 DNA reads TGCGCCAGCAGCTATACCAAACAGGGGTCTGCAACTAATGAAAAACTGTTTTTT. The chain employs TRBV5-1 and TRBJ1-4, with 7 bases matching TRBD1. Germline-derived CDR1 and CDR2 are SGHRS and YFSETQ. Trimming at V came to 3 bases and at J to 0 bases, leaving 11 bases not matched to a gene. This CDR3 contains 18 residues.

The chain joins TRBV14 to TRBJ2-1; TRBD2 matches at 7 bases. This CDR3 is built from 19 residues. Germline loops: CDR1 SGHDN, CDR2 FVKESK. The trim removed 4 bases at V and 2 bases at J, leaving 17 bases unmatched. DNA for the CDR3: TGTGCCAGCAGCCCGGCTCCCTGGAAGCGGGACGGGACCTACAATGAGCAGTTCTTC. Its translation: CASSPAPWKRDGTYNEQFF.

The V call is TRBV5-8, the J call TRBJ2-4, with D possibly matching TRBD2 (5 bases). The CDR3 sequence is 15 residues long. The germline V gene has CDR1 SGHTS and CDR2 YDEGEE. Trimming shortened V by 3 bases and J by 4 bases, and 14 bases separated the two germline ends. CDR3 nucleotides: TGTGCCAGCAGCTACTCTACCCGGGATAAAAACATTCAGTACTTC. As protein: CASSYSTRDKNIQYF.

The genes are TRBV11-2 and TRBJ2-1, with D perhaps matching TRBD2 (5 bases). Trimming took off 5 bases at V and 8 bases at J, with 19 bases between the two ends. The CDR3 is 15 amino acids. CDR1 is SGHAT, CDR2 FQNNGV, per germline. The CDR3 DNA sequence: TGTGCCAGCAGCACAGATCTGGGGAGATTCGATGAGCAGTTCTTC. Amino acid sequence: CASSTDLGRFDEQFF.

The rearrangement links TRBV11-2 to TRBJ2-7, with 7 bases fitting TRBD2. Per the germline V gene, CDR1 is SGHAT and CDR2 is FQNNGV. With V trimmed by 10 bases and J by 4 bases, 7 bases remained unmatched. The CDR3 covers 12 residues. For the CDR3, the DNA is TGTGCCACTGGAGCGGGATCTTACGAGCAGTACTTC. This codes for CATGAGSYEQYF. Supplemented by reference TRBV11-2 and TRBJ2-7, the full variable domain reads EAGVAQSPRYKIIEKRQSVAFWCNPISGHATLYWYQQILGQGPKLLIQFQNNGVVDDSQLPKDRFSAERLKGVDSTLKIQPAKLEDSAVYLCATGAGSYEQYFGPGTRLTVT.

This chain uses TRBV15 with TRBJ2-1, with D maybe TRBD2 (6 bases). Germline V gene lookup returns CDR1 LNHNV and CDR2 YYDKDF (reference sequence). Trimming stripped 0 bases from V and 7 bases from J, with 22 bases between. The CDR3 has 18 amino acids. The CDR3 nucleotides read TGTGCCACCAGCAGAGATTATTCGGGCGGGATCTTTGTAAATGAGCAGTTCTTC. Encoded protein: CATSRDYSGGIFVNEQFF.

V and J are TRBV19 and TRBJ1-4; tentative D call: TRBD1 (5 bases). Between the trimmed V and J ends, which lost 6 bases and 6 bases, there was a span of 11 bases. Germline assignment: CDR1 LNHDA and CDR2 SQIVND (reference sequence). The CDR3 sequence is 13 residues long. The CDR3 loop reads CASRRQLDEKLFF. For the CDR3, the DNA is TGTGCCAGTAGAAGACAGTTGGATGAAAAACTGTTTTTT.